This T cell receptor beta chain was captured in a study of blood T cells in healthy people across ages. Combining a sample-barcoded 5' primer with a J-beta primer mix, a second PCR ran for about 7 to 11 cycles. TCRdb used MiXCR to reprocess the 5' RACE reads, holding one entry per CDR3 protein. This table holds about 600,000 distinct CDR3 sequences, more than 45% found once. The sample holds one count of this clonotype. The CDR3 loop spans 13 amino acids. V lost 2 bases and J 3 bases, leaving 8 bases between the germline ends. CDR1 GTSNPN and CDR2 SVGIG come from the germline V gene (reference sequence).

The sequence was obtained from an elderly man in good health. Sequenced material: blood. The gene calls are TRBV30 and TRBJ1-5; weak D call: TRBD1 (6 bases). The CDR3 is CAWSRQDNQPQHF. The CDR3 bases are TGTGCCTGGAGTAGACAGGACAATCAGCCCCAGCATTTT.